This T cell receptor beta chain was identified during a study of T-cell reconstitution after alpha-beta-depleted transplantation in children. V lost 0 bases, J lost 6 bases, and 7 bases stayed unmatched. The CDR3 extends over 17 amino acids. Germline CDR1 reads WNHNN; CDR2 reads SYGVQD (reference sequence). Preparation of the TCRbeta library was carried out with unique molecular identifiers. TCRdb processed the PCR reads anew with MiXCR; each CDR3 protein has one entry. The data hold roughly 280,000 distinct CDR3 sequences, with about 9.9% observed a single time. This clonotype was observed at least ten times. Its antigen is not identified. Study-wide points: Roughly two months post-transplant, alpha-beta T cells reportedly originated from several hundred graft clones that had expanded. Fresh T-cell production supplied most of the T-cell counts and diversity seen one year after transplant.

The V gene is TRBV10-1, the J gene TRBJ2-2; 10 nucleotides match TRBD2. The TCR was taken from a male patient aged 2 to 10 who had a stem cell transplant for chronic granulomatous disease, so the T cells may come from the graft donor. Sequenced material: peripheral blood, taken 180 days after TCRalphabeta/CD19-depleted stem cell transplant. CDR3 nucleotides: TGCGCCAGCAGTGAGTCTCTGCTAGCGGGAGATGCCGGGGAGCTGTTTTTT. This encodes CASSESLLAGDAGELFF.